Sequencing of this TCR beta chain was carried out in a study of blood T cell repertoires in COVID-19. At the level of the study: Acute and convalescent COVID-19 specimens originated in the United States, Italy and Spain. Sources were T cells, B-cell-depleted T cells, or PBMCs; the material itself was cDNA or gDNA.

V lost 4 bases, J lost 1 base, and 9 bases lay in between. The CDR3 length is 14 residues. Germline V gene sequence: CDR1 SGHDN, CDR2 FVKESK. In the authors' methods: Reference gene primer amplification gave nucleated cell count estimates. Assay: immunoSEQ multiplex PCR; the TCRdb copy retains only in-frame clones and omits some. V and J calls and clone size are given by that table; D and trimming were obtained from the DNA. The profile shows about 200,000 clones, around nine tenths of them singletons. The sequence was obtained from a man in his fifties or sixties who had recovered from COVID-19. What was sequenced was peripheral blood. The rearrangement links TRBV14 to TRBJ2-3, with a tentative D call TRBD1 (5 bases). The CDR3: CASSRQLGTDTQYF. The CDR3 coding sequence is TGTGCCAGCAGCCGACAGTTGGGCACAGATACGCAGTATTTT.